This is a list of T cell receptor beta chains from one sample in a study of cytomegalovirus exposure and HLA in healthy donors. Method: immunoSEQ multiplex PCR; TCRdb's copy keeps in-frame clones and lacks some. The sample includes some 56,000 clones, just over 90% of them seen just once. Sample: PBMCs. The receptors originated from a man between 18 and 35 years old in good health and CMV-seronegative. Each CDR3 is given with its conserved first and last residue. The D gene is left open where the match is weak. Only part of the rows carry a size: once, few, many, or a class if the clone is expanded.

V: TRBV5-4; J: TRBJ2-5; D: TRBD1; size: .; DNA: TGTGCCAGCAGCTTGGGGACAGGGGATTTGGAGACCCAGTACTTC; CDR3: CASSLGTGDLETQYF
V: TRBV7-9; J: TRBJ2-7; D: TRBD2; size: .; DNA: TGTGCCAGCAGTTATGGGAGGGACTTCTCAAAGAGCTCCTACGAGCAGTACTTC; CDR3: CASSYGRDFSKSSYEQYF
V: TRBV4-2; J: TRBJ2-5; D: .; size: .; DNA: TGTGCCAGCAGCCAAGAAGTTCGAAGTGTGGGAGTCGAACAAGAGACCCAGTACTTC; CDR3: CASSQEVRSVGVEQETQYF
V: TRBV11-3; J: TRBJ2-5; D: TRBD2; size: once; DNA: TGTGCCAGCAGCCCGCGGGAGAGCCCCGAGACCCAGTACTTC; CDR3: CASSPRESPETQYF
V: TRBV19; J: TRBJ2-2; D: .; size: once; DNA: TGTGCCAGTAGTATAGCTCGGACAGCCACCGGGGAGCTGTTTTTT; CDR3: CASSIARTATGELFF
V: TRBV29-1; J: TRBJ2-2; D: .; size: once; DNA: TGCAGCGCCCCGGTTAGCGGAACCGGGGAGCTGTTTTTT; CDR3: CSAPVSGTGELFF
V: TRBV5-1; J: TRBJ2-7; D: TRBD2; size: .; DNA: TGCGCCAGCAGCCCTGGGACTAGTTATGCCGAGCAGTACTTC; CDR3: CASSPGTSYAEQYF
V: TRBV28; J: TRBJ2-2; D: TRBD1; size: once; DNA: TGTGCCAGCAGTAAGGACAGGGTGAAAACCGGGGAGCTGTTTTTT; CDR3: CASSKDRVKTGELFF
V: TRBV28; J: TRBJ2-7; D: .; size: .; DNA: TGTGCCAGTCGTATACAGGGAAGCTCCTACGAGCAGTACTTC; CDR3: CASRIQGSSYEQYF
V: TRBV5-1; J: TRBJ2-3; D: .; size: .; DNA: TGCGCCAGCAGCTTGTCAACGATCGGAGGGGGCCAAGGAGATACGCAGTATTTT; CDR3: CASSLSTIGGGQGDTQYF
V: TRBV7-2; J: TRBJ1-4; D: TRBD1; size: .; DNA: TGTGCCAGCAGCCTACAACGGGACAGGGGGCGAACTAATGAAAAACTGTTTTTT; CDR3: CASSLQRDRGRTNEKLFF
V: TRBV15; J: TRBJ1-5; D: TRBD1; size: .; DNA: TGTGCCACCAGCAGAGATGGACAGGGGGCTGGCAATCAGCCCCAGCATTTT; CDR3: CATSRDGQGAGNQPQHF
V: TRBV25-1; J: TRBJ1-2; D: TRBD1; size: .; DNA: TGTGCCAGCAGTGGGGGGGGACAGGCCAATAACTATGGCTACACCTTC; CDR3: CASSGGGQANNYGYTF
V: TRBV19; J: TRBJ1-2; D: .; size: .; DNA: TGTGCCAGTAGTACCTCGGGCTATGGCTACACCTTC; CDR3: CASSTSGYGYTF
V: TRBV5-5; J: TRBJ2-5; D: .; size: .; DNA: TGTGCCAGCAGCGAGGGCCTGGAGACCCAGTACTTC; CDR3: CASSEGLETQYF
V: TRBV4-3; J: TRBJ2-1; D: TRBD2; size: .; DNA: TGCGCCAGCAGCCCACAACCTGTCTCGGCGGGAGGGAAGTACAATGAGCAGTTCTTC; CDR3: CASSPQPVSAGGKYNEQFF
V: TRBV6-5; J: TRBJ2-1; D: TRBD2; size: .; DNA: TGTGCCAGCAGTTACGAGGCGGGAGTACGGAAGTTCTTC; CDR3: CASSYEAGVRKFF
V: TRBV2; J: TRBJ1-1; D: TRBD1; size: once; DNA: TGTGCCAGCAGTGGCTTGGGACAGGGCACGAACACTGAAGCTTTCTTT; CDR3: CASSGLGQGTNTEAFF
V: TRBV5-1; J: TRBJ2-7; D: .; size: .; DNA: TGCGCCAGCAGCTTGGAAGGGACTGGCGAGCAGTACTTC; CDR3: CASSLEGTGEQYF
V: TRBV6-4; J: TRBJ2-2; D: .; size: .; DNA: TGTGCCAGCAGTGACTCGGCAGGCAACACCGGGGAGCTGTTTTTT; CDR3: CASSDSAGNTGELFF
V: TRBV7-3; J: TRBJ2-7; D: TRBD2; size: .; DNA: TGTGCCAGCAGCTCACAGCCCACTAGCGCAAAGCTTCGTTGCGAGCAGTACTTC; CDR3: CASSSQPTSAKLRCEQYF
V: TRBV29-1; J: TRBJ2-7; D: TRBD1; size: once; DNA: TGCAGCGTTGAGACAGGGTTGTACGAGCAGTACTTC; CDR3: CSVETGLYEQYF
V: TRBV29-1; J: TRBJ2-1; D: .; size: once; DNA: TGCAGCGTTGAGGGTCTTTCCCGGGAGTTCTCATACAATGAGCAGTTCTTC; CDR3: CSVEGLSREFSYNEQFF
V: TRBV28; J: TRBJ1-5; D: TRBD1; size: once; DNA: TGTGCCAGCAGTTCGCTACAGGGGGCCAATCAGCCCCAGCATTTT; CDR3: CASSSLQGANQPQHF
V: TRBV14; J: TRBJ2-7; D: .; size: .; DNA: TGTGCCAGCAGCCAAGATCTCCAGGGTCGGCAGTACTTC; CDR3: CASSQDLQGRQYF
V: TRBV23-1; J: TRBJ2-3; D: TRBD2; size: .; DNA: TGCGCCAGCAGTCTGACTTATCAATTTGGACTAGTTTGGGGTTATGAATCGACAGATACGCAGTATTTT; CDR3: CASSLTYQFGLVWGYESTDTQYF
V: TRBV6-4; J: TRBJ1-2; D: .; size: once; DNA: TGTGCCAGCAGTCCCCGGGAGGGGGGGGTCTATGGCTACACCTTC; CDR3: CASSPREGGVYGYTF
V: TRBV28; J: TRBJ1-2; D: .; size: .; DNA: TGTGCCAGCAGCCCGACTCCAATCGGCGGCTACACCTTC; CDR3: CASSPTPIGGYTF
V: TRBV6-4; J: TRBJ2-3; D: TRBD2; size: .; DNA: TGTGCCAGCTCTCCGACTAGCGGGGCCACAGATACGCAGTATTTT; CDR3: CASSPTSGATDTQYF
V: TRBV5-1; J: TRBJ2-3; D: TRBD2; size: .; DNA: TGCGCCAGCAGCCCAGGCAGGCGGGGGGGGAGCACAGATACGCAGTATTTT; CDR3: CASSPGRRGGSTDTQYF
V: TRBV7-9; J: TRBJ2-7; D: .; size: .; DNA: TGTGCCAGCAGCACCGAGGTCGGTACCTACGAGCAGTACTTC; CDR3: CASSTEVGTYEQYF
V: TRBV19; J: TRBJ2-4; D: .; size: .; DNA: TGTGCCAGTACCCAACACCAAAACATTCAGTACTTC; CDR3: CASTQHQNIQYF
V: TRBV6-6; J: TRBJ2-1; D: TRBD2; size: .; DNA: TGTGCCAGCCTAGCGGGAGGGGGGGTATATGAGCAGTTCTTC; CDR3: CASLAGGGVYEQFF
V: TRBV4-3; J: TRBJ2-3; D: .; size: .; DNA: TGCGCCAGCAGCCAAAGCCCCCCTACTACCACTAGCACAGATACGCAGTATTTT; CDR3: CASSQSPPTTTSTDTQYF
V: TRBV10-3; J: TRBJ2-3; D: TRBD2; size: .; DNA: TGTGCCATCGGGGGGAGGGACCGCACAGATACGCAGTATTTT; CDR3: CAIGGRDRTDTQYF
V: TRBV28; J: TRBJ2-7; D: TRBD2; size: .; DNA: TGTGCCAGCAGTCAATTAGCGGGAGGGCCTCGGGTCAACGAGCAGTACTTC; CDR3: CASSQLAGGPRVNEQYF
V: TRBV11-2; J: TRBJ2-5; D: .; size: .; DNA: TGTGCCAGCAGCCCCCCGGGACTCCAAGAGACCCAGTACTTC; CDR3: CASSPPGLQETQYF
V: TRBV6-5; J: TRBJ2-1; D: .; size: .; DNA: TGTGCCAGCACAGAAGGGGGATGGGACTACAATGAGCAGTTCTTC; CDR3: CASTEGGWDYNEQFF
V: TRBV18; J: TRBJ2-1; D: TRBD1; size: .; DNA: TGTGCCAGCTCACTTTACCAGGGGGAAAGTGAGCAGTTCTTC; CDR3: CASSLYQGESEQFF
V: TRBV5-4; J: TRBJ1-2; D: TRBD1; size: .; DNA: TGTGCCAGCAGCCTCGGAGGACAGGGGAGCAGCTACACCTTC; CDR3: CASSLGGQGSSYTF
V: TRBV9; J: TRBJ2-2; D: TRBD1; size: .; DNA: TGTGCCAGCACCTGGACAGGGGACACCGGGGAGCTGTTTTTT; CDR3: CASTWTGDTGELFF
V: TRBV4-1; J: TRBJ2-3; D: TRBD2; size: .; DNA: TGCGCCAGCAGCCATTTTGGCGGGAGAGGCACAGATACGCAGTATTTT; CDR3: CASSHFGGRGTDTQYF
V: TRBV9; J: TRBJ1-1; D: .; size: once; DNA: TGTGCCAGCAGCTCTCGGACAGACATGAACACTGAAGCTTTCTTT; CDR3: CASSSRTDMNTEAFF
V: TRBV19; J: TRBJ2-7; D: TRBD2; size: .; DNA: TGTGCCAGTAGTTTCGGCTCGCGGGAGACATCCGAGCAGTACTTC; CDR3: CASSFGSRETSEQYF
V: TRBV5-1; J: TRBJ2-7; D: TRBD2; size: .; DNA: TGCGCCAGCAGCCAAAGTCATGGACTAGCGGGGGACGAGCAGTACTTC; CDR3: CASSQSHGLAGDEQYF